This section outlines one T cell receptor beta chain sequence together with its context. Researchers took RNA transcripts and amplified the TCR beta CDR3 regions from them. The primer set for the first-round RT-PCR of the TCR CDR3 was HTBI. TCRdb processed the multiplex PCR reads anew with MiXCR; each CDR3 protein has one entry. The sample contains 650,000 to 750,000 distinct CDR3 sequences, less than 15% of which appear only once. The source of the sample is a study of T cells in Graves' hyperthyroidism and ophthalmopathy. Study as a whole: Peripheral blood was obtained at initial diagnosis, preceding any treatment.

Per germline, CDR1 GTSNPN and CDR2 SVGIG (reference sequence). CDR3 length: 11 amino acids. V gave up 2 bases and J gave up 8 bases, with 7 bases separating them. Source material for PBMCs was 9 to 10 ml fresh peripheral blood. Sample: blood. This TCR was recovered from a woman aged 18-29 years with Graves' hyperthyroidism. The V gene is TRBV30, the J gene TRBJ2-1, with no clear D. The CDR3: CAWSPRYEQFF. CDR3 DNA sequence: TGTGCCTGGAGTCCTAGATATGAGCAGTTCTTC.